This is a list of T cell receptor beta chains from one sample in a study of T cells after yellow fever vaccination. TCRdb reanalysed the 5' RACE reads using MiXCR and keeps one entry per CDR3 protein. The sample consists of 100,000 to 150,000 distinct CDR3 sequences, around 7.7% of them appearing once. The sequenced sample was CD4+ T cells sorted from PBMCs, obtained 10 days after the first yellow fever vaccination. Receptors were obtained from a man aged 18 to 30 who received the YFV17D yellow fever vaccine. Each CDR3 is given with its conserved first and last residue. The order of the fields is V gene, D gene, J gene, clone size, CDR3 protein, CDR3 DNA. The D gene is left open where the match is weak. Rows may omit the clone size; those that give it use once, few, many or a size class.

TRBV7-2	.	TRBJ1-2	few	CASSFTRGDYGYTF	TGTGCCAGCAGCTTCACCCGAGGCGACTATGGCTACACCTTC
TRBV5-1	TRBD1	TRBJ2-5	many	CASSPGQGAMQETQYF	TGCGCCAGCAGCCCAGGACAGGGGGCTATGCAAGAGACCCAGTACTTC
TRBV5-5	TRBD2	TRBJ2-1	many	CASRLAGSSYNEQFF	TGTGCCAGCAGGCTAGCGGGAAGCTCCTACAATGAGCAGTTCTTC
TRBV7-2	.	TRBJ1-1	few	CASSLVRGRDTEAFF	TGTGCCAGCAGCTTAGTCCGGGGGAGGGACACTGAAGCTTTCTTT
TRBV7-9	.	TRBJ1-6	few	CASSLGGRGSPLHF	TGTGCCAGCAGCTTGGGAGGACGGGGCTCACCCCTCCACTTT
TRBV20-1	.	TRBJ2-5	few	CSTRTDQETQYF	TGCAGCACAAGGACAGATCAAGAGACCCAGTACTTC
TRBV7-8	TRBD1	TRBJ2-3	many	CASRTTGESTDTQYF	TGTGCCAGCAGAACCACAGGGGAGAGCACAGATACGCAGTATTTT
TRBV6-5	.	TRBJ1-5	many	CASSYRASDNQPQHF	TGTGCCAGCAGTTACCGCGCGTCAGATAATCAGCCCCAGCATTTT
TRBV18	.	TRBJ2-2	many	CASSPRSRRNTGELFF	TGTGCCAGCTCACCTCGGTCGAGGCGTAACACCGGGGAGCTGTTTTTT
TRBV6-1	.	TRBJ2-7	many	CASNVLISYEQYF	TGTGCCAGCAATGTGCTGATATCCTACGAGCAGTACTTC
TRBV20-1	TRBD2	TRBJ2-3	many	CSAKKGSAGGNTQYF	TGCAGTGCTAAAAAGGGTTCAGCGGGGGGAAATACGCAGTATTTT
TRBV7-2	.	TRBJ2-1	.	CASSFQESSYNEQFF	TGTGCCAGCAGCTTCCAGGAGAGCTCCTACAATGAGCAGTTCTTC
TRBV20-1	.	TRBJ2-3	many	CSARVGGEDTQYF	TGCAGTGCTAGAGTGGGTGGGGAGGATACGCAGTATTTT
TRBV29-1	TRBD2	TRBJ2-3	few	CSVDRAGGPDTQYF	TGCAGCGTTGACCGGGCGGGGGGGCCCGATACGCAGTATTTT
TRBV28	TRBD2	TRBJ2-1	many	CASSYPGGRQRFF	TGTGCCAGCAGTTACCCGGGGGGGCGTCAACGGTTCTTC
TRBV4-3	.	TRBJ1-6	many	CASSQDPSGVGDSPLHF	TGCGCCAGCAGCCAAGACCCCTCAGGGGTCGGGGATTCACCCCTCCACTTT
TRBV7-8	.	TRBJ2-3	many	CASSAWQGGVDTQYF	TGTGCCAGCAGCGCCTGGCAGGGGGGAGTGGATACGCAGTATTTT
TRBV13	.	TRBJ2-4	.	CASSPGIGGNIQYF	TGTGCCAGCAGCCCCGGGATTGGAGGAAACATTCAGTACTTC
TRBV14	.	TRBJ1-4	.	CASSRALNEKLFF	TGTGCCAGCAGCCGGGCCCTTAATGAAAAACTGTTTTTT
TRBV29-1	.	TRBJ2-1	many	CSVPRGPSSYNEQFF	TGCAGCGTGCCAAGGGGTCCGAGCTCCTACAATGAGCAGTTCTTC
TRBV4-3	.	TRBJ1-4	many	CASSQEFRRRTNEKLFF	TGCGCCAGCAGCCAAGAATTTCGGCGACGTACTAATGAAAAACTGTTTTTT
TRBV7-3	.	TRBJ2-3	many	CASSRFTGYTQYF	TGTGCCAGCAGCCGTTTTACAGGGTATACGCAGTATTTT
TRBV12-3/TRBV12-4	.	TRBJ1-3	many	CASRVDLSGNTIYF	TGTGCCAGCAGGGTCGATTTATCTGGAAACACCATATATTTT
TRBV6-1	.	TRBJ2-5	many	CASSPRTGETQYF	TGTGCCAGCAGCCCTCGGACGGGAGAGACCCAGTACTTC
TRBV6-6	.	TRBJ2-2	many	CASRPVTGELFF	TGTGCCAGCAGGCCCGTTACCGGGGAGCTGTTTTTT
TRBV27	TRBD1	TRBJ2-5	many	CASRGRGRETQYF	TGTGCCAGCAGAGGCAGGGGGCGAGAGACCCAGTACTTC
TRBV6-2/TRBV6-3	TRBD1	TRBJ1-4	.	CASSTTGEESEKLFF	TGTGCCAGCAGTACGACAGGGGAGGAGAGTGAAAAACTGTTTTTT